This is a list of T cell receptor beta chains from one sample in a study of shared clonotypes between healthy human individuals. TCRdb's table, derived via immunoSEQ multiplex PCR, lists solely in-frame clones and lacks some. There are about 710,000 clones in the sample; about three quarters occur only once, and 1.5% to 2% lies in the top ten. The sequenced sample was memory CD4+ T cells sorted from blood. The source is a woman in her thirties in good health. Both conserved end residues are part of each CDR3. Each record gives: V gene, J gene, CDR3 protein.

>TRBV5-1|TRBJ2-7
CASNQGPPNREQYF
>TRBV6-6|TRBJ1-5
CASSYANSNQPQHF
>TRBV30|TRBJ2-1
CAWSVTSAAKSEQFF
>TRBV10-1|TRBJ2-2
CASSEVGLNTGELFF
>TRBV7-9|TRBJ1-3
CASSFEGTGNTIYF
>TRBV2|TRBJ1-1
CASRWMDGGDTEAFF
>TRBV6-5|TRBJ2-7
CATEGHGSYEQYF
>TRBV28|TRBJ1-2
CASGSQGLYGYTF
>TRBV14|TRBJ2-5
CASSQLTGSQETQYF
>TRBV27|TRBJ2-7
CASSLIGNEVGRPFYEQYF
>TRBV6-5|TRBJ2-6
CASGPSGANVLTF
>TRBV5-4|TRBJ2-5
CASSLRGMGETQYF
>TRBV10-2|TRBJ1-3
CASGRAGTGNTIYF
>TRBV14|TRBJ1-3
CASSLTASGNTIYF
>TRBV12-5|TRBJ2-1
CASGLGSGNYNEQFF
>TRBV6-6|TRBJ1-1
CASRDRGHENTEAFF
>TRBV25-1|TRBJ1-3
CASTGIGIGNTIYF
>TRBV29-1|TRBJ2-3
CSVEGDRMSTDTQYF
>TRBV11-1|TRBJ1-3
CASSYLQGSASGNTIYF
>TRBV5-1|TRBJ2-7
CASSSQARGTNEQYF
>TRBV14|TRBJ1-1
CASSHFYRGRGAEAFF
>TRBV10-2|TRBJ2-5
CASSAQGGGETQYF
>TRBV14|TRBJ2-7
CASSQLDRAEQYF
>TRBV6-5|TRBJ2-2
CASSSRFGELFF
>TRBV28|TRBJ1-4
CASSRQGTRLTNEKLFF
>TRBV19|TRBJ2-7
CASSIWGQRPSF
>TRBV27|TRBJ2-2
CASSLWANTGELFF
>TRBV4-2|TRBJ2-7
CASSQVVGWTYEQYF
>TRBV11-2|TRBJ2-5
CASSLAAGGEWEQYF
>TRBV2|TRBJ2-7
CASLRDLAYEQYF